The 6 T cell receptor beta chains reported below all come from one sample, sequenced in a study of identical twins. TCRdb re-derived calls from the 5' RACE reads in MiXCR, one entry per CDR3 protein. The sample includes about 470,000 distinct CDR3 sequences, 24% seen only once; the top ten take about 2.9%. The sample also formed part of further work on T cells expressing NK-cell markers.

The sample consisted of CD4+ T cells sorted from blood. The receptor set was obtained from a woman aged 18-35 years in good health.

V usage is TRBV7-8 and J usage is TRBJ2-3; tentative D call: TRBD2 (7 bases). The CDR3 contains 17 residues. Germline values: CDR1 SGHVS, CDR2 FQNEAQ. V was clipped by 1 base and J by 0 bases, with 14 bases between them. As DNA, the CDR3 is TGTGCCAGCAGCTTAGACTCGGCGGGGGCTAGCACAGATACGCAGTATTTT. The encoded protein is CASSLDSAGASTDTQYF.

The chain uses TRBV20-1 and TRBJ2-5, with 12 bases identical to TRBD2. The CDR3 length is 15 residues. The V and J ends lost 3 bases and 5 bases, in that order; junction bases with no gene match: 7. The V gene's germline CDR1 is DFQATT and CDR2 SNEGSKA (reference sequence). CDR3 bases: TGCAGTGCTAGGGCGACTAGCGGGAGTTGGGAGACCCAGTACTTC. Its protein is CSARATSGSWETQYF.

The genes are TRBV10-3 and TRBJ2-1; 10 nucleotides line up with TRBD2. The trim removed 10 bases at V and 6 bases at J, leaving 12 bases unmatched. CDR1 is ENHRY, CDR2 SYGVKD, per germline. The CDR3 has 15 amino acids. As DNA, the CDR3 is TGTGCCACCTCCGCTCTAGCGGGGGTAAGCAATGAGCAGTTCTTC. Amino acids: CATSALAGVSNEQFF.

This clonotype was detected a few times. The chain's CDR3 is CASGLALSYEQYF. As DNA, the CDR3 is TGTGCTAGTGGTTTGGCCTTGTCATACGAGCAGTACTTC. The J gene is TRBJ2-7, the V gene TRBV12-5; unclear D gene. V lost 1 base and J lost 4, with 8 bases in between. The CDR3 totals 13 residues. Looked up from germline, CDR1 is LGHNT and CDR2 is FRNRAP. Using reference TRBV12-5 and TRBJ2-7 for the parts outside the CDR3, the full variable domain is DARVTQTPRHKVTEMGQEVTMRCQPILGHNTVFWYRQTMMQGLELLAYFRNRAPLDDSGMPKDRFSAEMPDATLATLKIQPSEPRDSAVYFCASGLALSYEQYFGPGTRLTVT.

CDR3 sequence (DNA): TGTGCCAGCAGTCTACGGGTCAGCACCGGGGAGCTGTTTTTT. It translates to CASSLRVSTGELFF. J is TRBJ2-2 and V is TRBV12-3 or TRBV12-4; no clear D gene. The CDR3 is 14 amino acids. Trimming stripped 5 bases from V and 4 bases from J, with 11 bases between.

The rearrangement links TRBV7-2 to TRBJ2-1; 9 nucleotides line up with TRBD2. Per the germline V gene, CDR1 is SGHTA and CDR2 is FQGNSA. With 5 bases clipped from V and 6 bases from J, the junction kept 8 bases outside the gene matches. This CDR3 contains 15 residues. CDR3 sequence reads: CASSLLAGPRNEQFF. The CDR3 bases are TGTGCCAGCAGCCTCCTAGCGGGACCTCGCAATGAGCAGTTCTTC.